Sequencing of this T cell receptor beta chain was carried out in a study of blood T cell repertoires in COVID-19 (dated by TCRdb to about 2020). Notes on the research overall: Collaborator samples came from the United States, Italy and Spain and covered acute and convalescent phases of COVID-19. Sample metadata almost always included a de-identified subject ID, COVID-19 status, age in years and sex. Deeply sampled blood TCRbeta repertoires from subjects exposed to, actively infected with, or recovered from COVID-19 were included in the dataset. The repertoires were released in a freely available public database intended as a resource for research on the immune response to SARS-CoV-2. The samples were drawn from two sources: the first 160 participants of the ongoing ImmuneRACE study, and some 1,300 subjects contributed by 6 global collaborators. The prospective study material was composed of cDNA or gDNA derived from T cells, B-cell-depleted T cells, or PBMCs. Where HLA class I and class II types were available, the types were taken from metadata supplied by the sample provider, not from assay-based typing. General study outcomes and caveats: How much clinical and demographic metadata was included differed by source and by participant, and the metadata was provided uncurated.

The immunoSEQ Assay, a bias-controlled multiplex PCR, was used to amplify TCRbeta CDR3 regions from genomic DNA. The authors' pipeline ran thus. The number of nucleated cells in each sample was estimated by amplification of reference gene primers within the assay. To quantify the absolute abundance of each unique TCRbeta CDR3 rearrangement, sequence reads were collapsed and filtered. For each sample, productive Simpson clonality was calculated as the square root of Simpson's diversity index over productive rearrangements. TCRdb took over this immuneACCESS table, retaining in-frame rearrangements with V and J assigned. Such tables are incomplete; in checked studies, under half of the missing clones stem from an unresolved V gene, and the remainder is unexplained. V and J calls and clone size follow that table, whereas D and trimming were derived from the DNA. The sample includes roughly 39,000 clones, with 75% to 90% observed a single time. The top ten hold about 25% of the sample.

Whole blood was collected in K2EDTA tubes by collaborating institutions according to the institutions' own protocols. For TCRbeta analysis, collaborator samples were shipped as frozen whole blood, as isolated PBMCs, or as DNA extracted from either sample type. Notes on this clone: Its antigen is unknown. Base qualities are not recorded, but no much larger clone differs from it by a single base.

The CDR3 has 14 amino acids, counting the end cysteine and phenylalanine. Of the read, only the CDR3 DNA is kept; its 42 bases are in frame from base 1. V has 7 bases trimmed and J has 7 bases trimmed; junction bases matching no gene number 10. CDR1 and CDR2, looked up from the germline V gene, are MGHDK and SYGVNS. This TCR was recovered from a man aged 45 to 65 with active or convalescent COVID-19. The chain couples TRBV25-1 to TRBJ1-2, with 9 bases matching TRBD1. Input material: peripheral blood. The nucleotide sequence reads TGTGCCAGCAAATTTATGGGACAGGGAGGTGGCTACACCTTC. It encodes CASKFMGQGGGYTF.